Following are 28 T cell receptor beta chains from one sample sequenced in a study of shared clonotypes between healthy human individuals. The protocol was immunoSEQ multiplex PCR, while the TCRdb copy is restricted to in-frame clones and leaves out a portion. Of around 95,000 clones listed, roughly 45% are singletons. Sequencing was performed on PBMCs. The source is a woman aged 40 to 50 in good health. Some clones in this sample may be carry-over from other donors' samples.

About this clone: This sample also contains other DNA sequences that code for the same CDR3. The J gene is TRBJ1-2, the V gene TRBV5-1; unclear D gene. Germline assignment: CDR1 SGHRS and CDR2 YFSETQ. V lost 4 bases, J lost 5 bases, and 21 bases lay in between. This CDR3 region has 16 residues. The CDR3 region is CASSLERASGWYGYTF. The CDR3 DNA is TGCGCCAGCAGCCTGGAGCGGGCCTCGGGATGGTATGGCTACACCTTC.

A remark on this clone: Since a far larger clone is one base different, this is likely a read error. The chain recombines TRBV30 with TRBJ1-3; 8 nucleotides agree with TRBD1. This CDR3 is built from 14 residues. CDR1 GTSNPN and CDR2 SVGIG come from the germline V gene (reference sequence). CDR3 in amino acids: CAWRDRVGGNTMYF. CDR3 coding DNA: TGTGCCTGGAGGGACAGGGTGGGAGGAAACACCATGTATTTT.

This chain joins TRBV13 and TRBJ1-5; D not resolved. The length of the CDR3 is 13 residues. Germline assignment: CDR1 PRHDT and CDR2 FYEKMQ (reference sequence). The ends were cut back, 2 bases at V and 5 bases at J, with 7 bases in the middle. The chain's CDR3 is CASSLRRDQPQHF. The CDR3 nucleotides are TGTGCCAGCAGCTTAAGGAGGGATCAGCCCCAGCATTTT.

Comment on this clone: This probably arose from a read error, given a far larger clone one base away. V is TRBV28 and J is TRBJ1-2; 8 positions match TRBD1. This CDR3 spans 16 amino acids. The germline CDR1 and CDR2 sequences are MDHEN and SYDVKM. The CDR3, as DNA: TGTGCCGGCAGTTTAGTATTAAGGACAGGGCCCTATGGCTACACCTTC. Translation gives CAGSLVLRTGPYGYTF.

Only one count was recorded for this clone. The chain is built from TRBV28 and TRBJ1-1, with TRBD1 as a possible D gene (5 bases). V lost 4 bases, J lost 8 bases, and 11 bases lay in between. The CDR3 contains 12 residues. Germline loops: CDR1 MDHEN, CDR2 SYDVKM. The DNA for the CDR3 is TGTGCCAGCAGTTCCACTAACAGGGAAGCTTTCTTT. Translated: CASSSTNREAFF.

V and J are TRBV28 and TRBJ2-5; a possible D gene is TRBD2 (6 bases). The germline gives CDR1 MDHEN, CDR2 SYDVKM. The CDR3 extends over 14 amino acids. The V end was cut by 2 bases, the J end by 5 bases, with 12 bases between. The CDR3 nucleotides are TGTGCCAGCAGTTTAGGAGGGTCGGGGGAGACCCAGTACTTC. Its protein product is CASSLGGSGETQYF.

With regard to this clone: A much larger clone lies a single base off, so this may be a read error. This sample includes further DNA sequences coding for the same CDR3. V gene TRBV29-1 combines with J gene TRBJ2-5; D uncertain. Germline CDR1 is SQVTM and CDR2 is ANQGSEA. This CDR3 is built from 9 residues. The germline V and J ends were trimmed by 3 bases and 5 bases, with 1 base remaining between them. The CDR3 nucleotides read TGCAGCGTTGAGGAGACCCAGTACTTC. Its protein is CSVEETQYF. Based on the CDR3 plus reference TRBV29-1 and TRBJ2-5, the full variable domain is SAVISQKPSRDICQRGTSLTIQCQVDSQVTMMFWYRQQPGQSLTLIATANQGSEATYESGFVIDKFPISRPNLTFSTLTVSNMSPEDSSIYLCSVEETQYFGPGTRLLVL.

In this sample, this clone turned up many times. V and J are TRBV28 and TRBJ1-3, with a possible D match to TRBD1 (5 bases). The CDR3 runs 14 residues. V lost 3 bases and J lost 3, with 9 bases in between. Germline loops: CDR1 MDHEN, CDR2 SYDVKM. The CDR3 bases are TGTGCCAGCAGTTTTGGGGGAGGTGGAAACACCATATATTTT. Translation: CASSFGGGGNTIYF.

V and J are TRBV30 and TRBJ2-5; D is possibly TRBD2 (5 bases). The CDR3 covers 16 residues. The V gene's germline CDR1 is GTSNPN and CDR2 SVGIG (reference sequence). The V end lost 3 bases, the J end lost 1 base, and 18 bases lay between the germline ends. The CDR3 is CAWSHGLASTQETQYF. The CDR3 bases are TGTGCCTGGAGCCACGGCTTAGCGAGTACCCAAGAGACCCAGTACTTC.

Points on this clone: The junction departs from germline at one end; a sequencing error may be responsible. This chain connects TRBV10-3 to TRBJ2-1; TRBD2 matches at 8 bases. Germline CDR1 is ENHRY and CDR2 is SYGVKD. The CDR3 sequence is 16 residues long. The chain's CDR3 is CASSSPRSGRLNEQFF. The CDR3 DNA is TGTGCCAGCAGTTCCCCTCGCAGCGGGAGACTGAATGAGCAGTTCTTC.

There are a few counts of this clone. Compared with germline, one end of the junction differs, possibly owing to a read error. The CDR3 DNA reads TGTGCCACCAGCAGAGCCCGGGGTTCCTCCCACGAGCAGTACTTC. It specifies CATSRARGSSHEQYF. The rearrangement links TRBV15 to TRBJ2-7; a possible D gene is TRBD2 (5 bases). CDR1 and CDR2 (germline): LNHNV, YYDKDF (reference sequence). The CDR3 extends over 15 amino acids.

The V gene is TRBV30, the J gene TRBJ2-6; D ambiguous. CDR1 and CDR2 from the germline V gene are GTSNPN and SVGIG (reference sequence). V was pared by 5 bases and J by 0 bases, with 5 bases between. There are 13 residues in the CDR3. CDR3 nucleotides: TGTGCCTGGGCAGGCTCTGGGGCCAACGTCCTGACTTTC. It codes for CAWAGSGANVLTF.

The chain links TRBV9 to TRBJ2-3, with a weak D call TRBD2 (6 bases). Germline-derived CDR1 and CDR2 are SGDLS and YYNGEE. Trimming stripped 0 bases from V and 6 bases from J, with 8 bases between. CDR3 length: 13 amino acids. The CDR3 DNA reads TGTGCCAGCAGCGTAGGTGCGGGGGATACGCAGTATTTT. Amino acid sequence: CASSVGAGDTQYF.

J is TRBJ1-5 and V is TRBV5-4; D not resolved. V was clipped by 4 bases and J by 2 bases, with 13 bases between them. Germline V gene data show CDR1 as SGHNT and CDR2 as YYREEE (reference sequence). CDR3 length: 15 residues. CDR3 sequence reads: CASSDGSGGNQPQHF. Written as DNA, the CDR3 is TGTGCCAGCAGCGACGGGTCCGGCGGCAATCAGCCCCAGCATTTT.

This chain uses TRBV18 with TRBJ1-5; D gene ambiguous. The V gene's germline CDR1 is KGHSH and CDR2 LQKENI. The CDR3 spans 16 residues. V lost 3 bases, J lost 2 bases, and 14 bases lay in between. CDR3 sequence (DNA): TGTGCCAGCTCACCCCGACCCCATGCCGGCAATCAGCCCCAGCATTTT. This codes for CASSPRPHAGNQPQHF.

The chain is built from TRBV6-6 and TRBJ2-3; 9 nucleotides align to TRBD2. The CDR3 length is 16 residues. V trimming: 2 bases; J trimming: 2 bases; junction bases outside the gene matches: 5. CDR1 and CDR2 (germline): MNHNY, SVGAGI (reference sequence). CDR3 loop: CASSYGAGGPTDTQYF. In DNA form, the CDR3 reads TGTGCCAGCAGTTACGGGGCGGGAGGGCCCACAGATACGCAGTATTTT.

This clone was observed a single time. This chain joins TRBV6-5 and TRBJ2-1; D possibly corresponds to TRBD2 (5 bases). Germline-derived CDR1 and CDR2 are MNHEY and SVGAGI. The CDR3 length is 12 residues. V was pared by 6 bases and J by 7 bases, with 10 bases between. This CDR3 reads CASRTSGNEQFF. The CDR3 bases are TGTGCCAGCAGGACGTCGGGGAATGAGCAGTTCTTC.

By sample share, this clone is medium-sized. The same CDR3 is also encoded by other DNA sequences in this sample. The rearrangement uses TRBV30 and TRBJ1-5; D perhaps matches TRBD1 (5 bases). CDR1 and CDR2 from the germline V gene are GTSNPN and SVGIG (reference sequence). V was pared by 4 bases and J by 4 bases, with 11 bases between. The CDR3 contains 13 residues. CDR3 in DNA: TGTGCCTGGAATATGGGGGGTAATCAGCCCCAGCATTTT. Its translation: CAWNMGGNQPQHF. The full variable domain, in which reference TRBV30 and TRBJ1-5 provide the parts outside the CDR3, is SQTIHQWPATLVQPVGSPLSLECTVEGTSNPNLYWYRQAAGRGLQLLFYSVGIGQISSEVPQNLSASRPQDRQFILSSKKLLLSDSGFYLCAWNMGGNQPQHFGDGTRLSIL.

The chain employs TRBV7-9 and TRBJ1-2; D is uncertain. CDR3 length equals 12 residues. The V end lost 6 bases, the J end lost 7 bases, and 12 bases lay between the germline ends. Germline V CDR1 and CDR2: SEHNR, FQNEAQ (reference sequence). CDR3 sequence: CASRQNLGGYTF. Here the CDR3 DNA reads TGTGCCAGCAGGCAGAACCTAGGTGGCTACACCTTC.

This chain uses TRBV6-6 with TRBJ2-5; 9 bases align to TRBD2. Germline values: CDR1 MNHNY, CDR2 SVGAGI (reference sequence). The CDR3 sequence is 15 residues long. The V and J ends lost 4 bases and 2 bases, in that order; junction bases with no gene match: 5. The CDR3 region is CASSWSSGIQETQYF. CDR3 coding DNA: TGTGCCAGCAGTTGGTCTAGCGGGATACAAGAGACCCAGTACTTC.

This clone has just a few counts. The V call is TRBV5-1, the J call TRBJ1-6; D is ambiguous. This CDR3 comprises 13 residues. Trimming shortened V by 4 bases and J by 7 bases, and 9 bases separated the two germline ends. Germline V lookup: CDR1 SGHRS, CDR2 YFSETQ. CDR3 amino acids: CASSLDGNSPLHF. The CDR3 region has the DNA TGCGCCAGCAGCCTGGACGGGAATTCACCCCTCCACTTT.

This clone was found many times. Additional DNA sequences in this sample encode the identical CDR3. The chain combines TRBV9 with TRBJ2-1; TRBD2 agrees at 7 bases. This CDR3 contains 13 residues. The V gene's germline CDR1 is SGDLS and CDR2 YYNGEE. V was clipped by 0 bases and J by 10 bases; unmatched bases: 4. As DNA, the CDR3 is TGTGCCAGCAGCGTAGTAGGAGCGGGAGAGCAGTTCTTC. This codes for CASSVVGAGEQFF.

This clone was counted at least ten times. CDR3 coding DNA: TGCAGCGTTGAAAGGGCGGGAAGGTCAGAGACCCAGTACTTC. This sequence encodes CSVERAGRSETQYF. This chain uses TRBV29-1 with TRBJ2-5, with D maybe TRBD2 (6 bases). The CDR3 is 14 amino acids. Germline CDR1 and CDR2: SQVTM and ANQGSEA. V lost 2 bases and J lost 4, with 14 bases in between.

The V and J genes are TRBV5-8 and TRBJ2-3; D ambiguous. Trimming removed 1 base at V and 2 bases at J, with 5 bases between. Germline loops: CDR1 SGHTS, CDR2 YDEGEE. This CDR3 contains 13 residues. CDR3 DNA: TGTGCCAGCAGCTTGACCATCACAGATACGCAGTATTTT. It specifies CASSLTITDTQYF.

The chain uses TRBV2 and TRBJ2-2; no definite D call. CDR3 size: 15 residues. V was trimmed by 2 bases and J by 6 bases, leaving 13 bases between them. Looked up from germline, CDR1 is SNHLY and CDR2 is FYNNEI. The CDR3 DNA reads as TGTGCCAGCAGTGAAATACCGACCGTGGCCGGGGAGCTGTTTTTT. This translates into CASSEIPTVAGELFF. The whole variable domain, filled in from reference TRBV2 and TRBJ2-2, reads EPEVTQTPSHQVTQMGQEVILRCVPISNHLYFYWYRQILGQKVEFLVSFYNNEISEKSEIFDDQFSVERPDGSNFTLKIRSTKLEDSAMYFCASSEIPTVAGELFFGEGSRLTVL.

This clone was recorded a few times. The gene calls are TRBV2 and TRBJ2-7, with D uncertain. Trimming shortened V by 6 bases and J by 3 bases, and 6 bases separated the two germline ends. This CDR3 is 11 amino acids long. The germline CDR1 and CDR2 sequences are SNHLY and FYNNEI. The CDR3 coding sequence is TGTGCCAGCAGGGAGTACTACGAGCAGTACTTC. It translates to CASREYYEQYF. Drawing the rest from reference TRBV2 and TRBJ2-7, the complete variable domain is EPEVTQTPSHQVTQMGQEVILRCVPISNHLYFYWYRQILGQKVEFLVSFYNNEISEKSEIFDDQFSVERPDGSNFTLKIRSTKLEDSAMYFCASREYYEQYFGPGTRLTVT.

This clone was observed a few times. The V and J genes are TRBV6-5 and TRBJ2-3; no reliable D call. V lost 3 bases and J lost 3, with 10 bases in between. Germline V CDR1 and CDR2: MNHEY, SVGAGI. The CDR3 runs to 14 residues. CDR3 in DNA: TGTGCCAGCAGTTATAACGCGCAAACAGATACGCAGTATTTT. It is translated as CASSYNAQTDTQYF.

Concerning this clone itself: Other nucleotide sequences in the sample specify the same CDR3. CDR3 in amino acids: CSVRAGGSYEQYF. In DNA form, the CDR3 reads TGCAGCGTGCGGGCGGGAGGATCCTACGAGCAGTACTTC. This sequence joins TRBV29-1 and TRBJ2-7, with TRBD2 identical over 8 bases. The CDR3 has 13 residues. The germline V gene encodes CDR1 SQVTM and CDR2 ANQGSEA. The ends lost 6 bases at V and 1 base at J; junction bases unmatched: 5.